The rows below give T cell receptor beta chains drawn from one sample of a study of T-cell memory formation after mild COVID-19. TCRdb re-derived calls from the 5' RACE reads in MiXCR, one entry per CDR3 protein. The data hold a few hundred thousand distinct CDR3 sequences, with 20% to 25% observed a single time. The sequenced sample was PBMCs or a T cell subset sorted from them (not recorded which). All receptors come from an adult woman who had mild COVID-19 (a few samples of this study predate the infection). Cell type and time point are not known. CDR3s include the opening cysteine and the closing phenylalanine or tryptophan. The order of the fields is D gene, V gene, J gene, clone size, CDR3 DNA, CDR3 protein. A D gene is named only where the DNA matches it firmly. Clone size appears in some rows only: once, few, many, or a class for an expanded clone.

d_gene: TRBD1
v_gene: TRBV10-3
j_gene: TRBJ2-2
abundance: .
CDR3nt: TGTGCCATCAGGGGGACAGCTCTATTGACCGACACCGGGGAGCTGTTTTTT
CDR3aa: CAIRGTALLTDTGELFF

d_gene: .
v_gene: TRBV30
j_gene: TRBJ2-2
abundance: few
CDR3nt: TGTGCCTGGACCAGGGTTAAGACCTTGAACACCGGGGAGCTGTTTTTT
CDR3aa: CAWTRVKTLNTGELFF

d_gene: .
v_gene: TRBV27
j_gene: TRBJ2-7
abundance: .
CDR3nt: TGTGCCAGCAGTCCCCCGGGGGCCGACCCAACCTACGAGCAGTACTTC
CDR3aa: CASSPPGADPTYEQYF

d_gene: .
v_gene: TRBV30
j_gene: TRBJ1-1
abundance: .
CDR3nt: TGTGCCTGGAGATTTACGGGGGAAGCTTTCTTT
CDR3aa: CAWRFTGEAFF

d_gene: .
v_gene: TRBV6-5
j_gene: TRBJ2-5
abundance: .
CDR3nt: TGTGCCAGCAGTTCCATCCTGTCGCCTGGACGAGAGACCCAGTACTTC
CDR3aa: CASSSILSPGRETQYF

d_gene: .
v_gene: TRBV27
j_gene: TRBJ1-2
abundance: .
CDR3nt: TGTGCCAGCAGTTACGGGGGGTCCAACTTCTATGGCTACACCTTC
CDR3aa: CASSYGGSNFYGYTF

d_gene: TRBD2
v_gene: TRBV5-1
j_gene: TRBJ2-7
abundance: .
CDR3nt: TGCGCCAGCAGCTTGGGTTCTAGCGGGAGCCACGAGCAGTACTTC
CDR3aa: CASSLGSSGSHEQYF

d_gene: .
v_gene: TRBV19
j_gene: TRBJ2-2
abundance: once
CDR3nt: TGTGCCAGTAGGGGAGGAAAGTTTAACACCGGGGAGCTGTTTTTT
CDR3aa: CASRGGKFNTGELFF

d_gene: .
v_gene: TRBV7-2
j_gene: TRBJ2-7
abundance: .
CDR3nt: TGTGCCAGCAGCCCCCAGTGGGGGACCACCTACGAGCAGTACTTC
CDR3aa: CASSPQWGTTYEQYF

d_gene: .
v_gene: TRBV7-2
j_gene: TRBJ2-1
abundance: .
CDR3nt: TGTGCCAGCAGCTTAGAGTTCCTGGAGGGTGAGCAGTTCTTC
CDR3aa: CASSLEFLEGEQFF

d_gene: TRBD1
v_gene: TRBV6-5
j_gene: TRBJ1-2
abundance: .
CDR3nt: TGTGCCAGCAGTTACACAGGGGTTGGGGGCTACACCTTC
CDR3aa: CASSYTGVGGYTF

d_gene: .
v_gene: TRBV4-2
j_gene: TRBJ2-1
abundance: many
CDR3nt: TGTGCCAGCAGCCAAGACTGGAGCGCCGGGGGCTACAATGAGCAGTTCTTC
CDR3aa: CASSQDWSAGGYNEQFF

d_gene: .
v_gene: TRBV4-1
j_gene: TRBJ2-7
abundance: .
CDR3nt: TGCGCCAGCAGCCAAGTTTCCAGAGCGGGCTCCTACGAGCAGTACTTC
CDR3aa: CASSQVSRAGSYEQYF